This TCR beta chain was profiled in a study of Tregs in tolerant kidney transplant recipients. Looking at the study overall: The nonmyeloablative bone marrow transplants came from related graft donors, with transient mixed chimerism. Study-level points and caveats: Some patients' samples used different primers over time, so nucleotide sequences weren't comparable. Biological reproducibility was not directly addressed in this study.

In regard to this clone: Its cognate antigen is unknown.

Thawed PBMCs were FACS-sorted into unstimulated CD4+CD25+CD127- regulatory T cells, CD4+CD25- non-regulatory cells, CD4 and CD8 cells. This CDR3 region has 14 residues. Trimming pared 1 base from V and 6 bases from J, leaving 13 bases between. Germline CDR1 KGHSH, CDR2 LQKENI. Sequencing used immunoSEQ multiplex PCR; TCRdb keeps in-frame clones, though not all of them. The sample includes about 69,000 clones, 70% to 90% of them seen just once. This sequence joins TRBV18 and TRBJ2-7; maybe TRBD2 (5 bases). Sequenced material: CD4+ T cells from blood, taken before the transplant. The TCR sequence derives from a human donor who received a combined kidney and bone marrow transplant. The CDR3 coding sequence is TGTGCCAGCTCACCACAGGGCCGGGGTCTCGAGCAGTACTTC. This encodes CASSPQGRGLEQYF.